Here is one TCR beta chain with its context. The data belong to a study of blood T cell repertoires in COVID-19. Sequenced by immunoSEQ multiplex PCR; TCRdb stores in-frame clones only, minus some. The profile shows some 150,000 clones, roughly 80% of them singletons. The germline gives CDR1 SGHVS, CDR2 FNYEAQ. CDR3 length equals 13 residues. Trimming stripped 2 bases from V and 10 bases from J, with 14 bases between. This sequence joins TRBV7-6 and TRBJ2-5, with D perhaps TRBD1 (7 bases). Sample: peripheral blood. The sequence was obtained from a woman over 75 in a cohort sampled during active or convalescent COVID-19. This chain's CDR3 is CASSLSQGEDQYF. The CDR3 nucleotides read TGTGCCAGCAGCTTAAGTCAGGGGGAGGACCAGTACTTC.